Sequencing of this T cell receptor beta chain was carried out in a study of T cells after yellow fever vaccination (dated by TCRdb to about 2019). Regarding the research as a whole: The SMART-Seq v4 Ultra Low Input RNA kit was used to prepare libraries from fractions with low cell numbers. To track T-cell clones before and after primary and booster YFV17D yellow fever vaccination, bulk TCR alpha and beta repertoires were sequenced longitudinally. Blood was collected at multiple timepoints before and after primary and secondary immunization, and bulk PBMC replicates and cell subsets were isolated. Two healthy male donors made up the cohort, one aged 18 to 29 years and the other aged 30 to 40 years. Points the paper makes about the study in general: Computational filtering was required because FACS-sorted repertoires could contain abundant contaminating clonotypes from the bulk population. Only a couple of donors were included in the study, so the extent to which the findings can be generalized is limited. Compared with the primary T-cell response, the secondary T-cell response was faster but weaker, reaching its peak on day 5 rather than on day 15. Most clones expanded after primary vaccination (approximately 96% of CD4 and about 85% of CD8) were re-detected after the booster, suggesting that broad memory maintenance occurred. A small fraction of clonotypes appeared in both the CD4 and CD8 compartments, likely as a result of convergent recombination.

CDR1 and CDR2 are read off the germline V gene as SGHRS and YFSETQ. The CDR3 runs 15 residues from the cysteine to the phenylalanine. The sequence is cut down to CDR3 DNA, 45 bases in frame from base 1. V is clipped by 2 bases and J by 5 bases, and the sequence between their germline boundaries is 13 bases long. The treatment or condition label, as the study defines it: live attenuated yellow fever vaccine strain. A standard Ficoll-Paque protocol was used to isolate PBMCs from peripheral blood. Dynabeads CD4 and CD8 positive selection kits were used to isolate CD4 and CD8 T-cell fractions. RNA was extracted with TriZol from bulk PBMCs, CD4 and CD8 fractions, and dextramer-positive and dextramer-negative fractions. The reads were generated on an Illumina NovaSeq 6000. Synthesis of TCR cDNA relied on 5'RACE template switching, a step that introduced a universal primer site along with unique molecular identifiers. cDNA synthesis was primed from both the TCR alpha and TCR beta constant segments. Libraries were amplified in two PCR steps, with sample barcodes and sequencing adapters added in the second step. Sequencing of libraries was done on Illumina HiSeq 2500 (2x100 bp) or NovaSeq (2x150 bp). In the original analysis: Demultiplexing of reads and collapsing into UMI consensus sequences were performed with MIGEC, and V(D)J alignment was carried out with MiXCR. Clonotypes responding to the vaccine were identified with edgeR on replicate PBMC samples, with the criteria of FDR below 0.01 and a log2 fold change above 5 up to day 15. Each bulk clonotype was labeled CD4 or CD8 based on which sequenced repertoire, CD4 or CD8, contained the clonotype at higher abundance. The public reads were quality trimmed at Q25 with fastp and then assembled into clones with MiXCR by TCRdb, keeping productive beta chains. Every distinct CDR3 protein forms one entry, paired with its most common genes and DNA. For this entry, the V and J calls and clone size follow TCRdb and not the study's own pipeline. This sample lists 150,000 to 200,000 distinct CDR3 sequences; roughly 11% were detected once. Clones ranked in the top ten supply around 34% of the sample.

As concerns this clonotype: Its cognate antigen has yet to be identified. No much larger clone is present one base from it, and per-base qualities are unavailable.

The sequence was obtained from a young man who received the YFV17D yellow fever vaccine. The V and J genes are TRBV5-1 and TRBJ2-2; too little of a D gene remains to name it. Specimen: CD8+ T cells sorted from PBMCs, collected 15 days after the yellow fever booster vaccination. The DNA is as follows: TGCGCCAGCAGCTTCTGGGCGGTTCGGACCGGGGAGCTGTTTTTT. This is translated as CASSFWAVRTGELFF.